This T cell receptor beta chain was found in a study of T cells in Graves' hyperthyroidism and ophthalmopathy. The CDR3 is made up of 13 amino acids. The germline V gene has CDR1 LNHDA and CDR2 SQIVND (reference sequence). Trimming pared 5 bases from V and 10 bases from J, leaving 17 bases between. Calling Graves' hyperthyroidism stable meant ophthalmopathy did not progress within 18 months. Uncontrolled infection, other autoimmune disease, pregnancy or lactation excluded patients. Diagnosis rested on symptoms, serum thyroxine and TRAb, thyroid ultrasound, and orbital computed tomography. It was RNA transcripts that yielded the amplified TCR beta CDR3 regions. The HTBI primer set served for first-round RT-PCR of the TCR CDR3. TCRdb passed the multiplex PCR reads through MiXCR, listing each CDR3 protein once. The sample shows 800,000 or so distinct CDR3 sequences, 38% of them seen only once. Study findings and constraints: Clonotypes that were expanded in thyroid above 0.001 mostly appeared in blood too.

There are many counts of this clonotype. Antigen unknown. The sequenced sample was blood. The chain uses TRBV19 and TRBJ1-1; D unresolved. This TCR came from a man younger than 35 with Graves' hyperthyroidism. Written as DNA, the CDR3 is TGTGCCAGTAGTTTGACGCAAGCTCCCCCAGCTTTCTTT. Its translation: CASSLTQAPPAFF.